Each of the 25 T cell receptor beta chains below was sequenced from the same sample in a study of immune evolution from preneoplasia to lung adenocarcinoma. TCRdb's table, derived via immunoSEQ multiplex PCR, lists solely in-frame clones and lacks some. The sample has 8,000 or so clones, around 85% seen once. Sample: FFPE minimally invasive lung adenocarcinoma tissue. The receptors derive from a person aged 80 or older with lung adenocarcinoma.

The chain is built from TRBV7-8 and TRBJ2-7, with D perhaps matching TRBD1 (5 bases). The V end lost 5 bases, the J end lost 7 bases, and 12 bases lay between the germline ends. The germline CDR1 and CDR2 sequences are SGHVS and FQNEAQ. The CDR3 covers 12 residues. As DNA, the CDR3 is TGTGCCAGCAGCCATTCCCGACAGGAGCAGTACTTC. This encodes CASSHSRQEQYF. The full variable domain, with the rest looked up from reference TRBV7-8 and TRBJ2-7, is GAGVSQSPRYKVAKRGQDVALRCDPISGHVSLFWYQQALGQGPEFLTYFQNEAQLDKSGLPSDRFFAERPEGSVSTLKIQRTQQEDSAVYLCASSHSRQEQYFGPGTRLTVT.

By sample share, this clone is medium-sized. The chain links TRBV9 to TRBJ2-7; 8 bases map to TRBD2. From germline, CDR1 is SGDLS and CDR2 YYNGEE. The CDR3 sequence is 14 residues long. Unmatched junction bases numbered 6, after V lost 0 bases and J lost 7 bases. CDR3 nucleotide sequence: TGTGCCAGCAGCGTAGAGGCGGGAGGAGAAGAGCAGTACTTC. Protein product: CASSVEAGGEEQYF. Filled out from reference TRBV9 and TRBJ2-7, the complete variable domain reads DSGVTQTPKHLITATGQRVTLRCSPRSGDLSVYWYQQSLDQGLQFLIQYYNGEERAKGNILERFSAQQFPDLHSELNLSSLELGDSALYFCASSVEAGGEEQYFGPGTRLTVT.

The chain carries TRBV11-2 and TRBJ2-5; a possible D gene is TRBD2 (6 bases). This CDR3 has 14 residues. Germline V gene lookup returns CDR1 SGHAT and CDR2 FQNNGV. The V end lost 3 bases, the J end lost 4 bases, and 12 bases lay between the germline ends. CDR3 DNA sequence: TGTGCCAGCAGCTTTGGAAGGGGAGGAGAGACCCAGTACTTC. As protein: CASSFGRGGETQYF.

The rearrangement joins TRBV9 to TRBJ2-7, with TRBD2 matching over 9 bases. Per the germline V gene, CDR1 is SGDLS and CDR2 is YYNGEE. There are 15 residues in the CDR3. V lost 5 bases and J lost 0; bases outside the gene matches: 6. Here the CDR3 DNA reads TGTGCCAGCAGTATAAGCGGGGGGAGCTCCTACGAGCAGTACTTC. Translation: CASSISGGSSYEQYF.

The sample holds one count of this clone. This chain joins TRBV4-2 and TRBJ2-1; D gene ambiguous. The CDR3 has 16 amino acids. Trimming took 0 bases from V and 3 from J, leaving 12 bases between them. Germline CDR1 LGHNA, CDR2 YNFKEQ. CDR3 in amino acids: CASSQEKRNFYNEQFF. In nucleotides, the CDR3 is TGTGCCAGCAGCCAAGAAAAGAGAAACTTCTACAATGAGCAGTTCTTC.

This rearrangement joins TRBV18 to TRBJ2-3; TRBD2 matches at 13 bases. The CDR3 contains 20 residues. V was pared by 3 bases and J by 4 bases, with 16 bases of the junction left unmatched. The germline gives CDR1 KGHSH, CDR2 LQKENI. CDR3 region: CASSPRTAGLAGDLADTQYF. The CDR3 nucleotides are TGTGCCAGCTCACCCCGGACAGCTGGACTAGCGGGAGACTTGGCAGATACGCAGTATTTT.

The rearrangement links TRBV19 to TRBJ2-5, with 8 bases matching TRBD2. CDR1 and CDR2 from the germline V gene are LNHDA and SQIVND (reference sequence). The junction had 3 bases not matched to a gene; V was cut back by 5 bases and J by 4 bases. The CDR3 totals 13 residues. The CDR3 reads CASSAGRAETQYF. Here the CDR3 DNA reads TGTGCCAGTAGTGCCGGGAGGGCAGAGACCCAGTACTTC. The variable domain in full, with the rest retrieved from reference TRBV19 and TRBJ2-5, is DGGITQSPKYLFRKEGQNVTLSCEQNLNHDAMYWYRQDPGQGLRLIYYSQIVNDFQKGDIAEGYSVSREKKESFPLTVTSAQKNPTAFYLCASSAGRAETQYFGPGTRLLVL.

J is TRBJ2-1 and V is TRBV18; 13 bases line up with TRBD2. The CDR3 spans 16 residues. J was trimmed by 6 bases and V by 0 bases; bases with no gene match: 2. Germline assignment: CDR1 KGHSH and CDR2 LQKENI. CDR3 sequence (DNA): TGTGCCAGCTCACCACCGACTAGCGGGAGGTTCAATGAGCAGTTCTTC. This sequence encodes CASSPPTSGRFNEQFF.

The V call is TRBV5-1, the J call TRBJ2-6; D is ambiguous. CDR1 is SGHRS, CDR2 YFSETQ, per germline. This CDR3 comprises 17 residues. Deletions cut 2 bases from V and 0 bases from J, with 12 bases between. The CDR3 nucleotides read TGCGCCAGCAGCTTCACAGATCGTTACTCTGGGGCCAACGTCCTGACTTTC. Its protein product is CASSFTDRYSGANVLTF.

The V call is TRBV7-8, the J call TRBJ2-3; 8 bases align to TRBD2. Germline V lookup: CDR1 SGHVS, CDR2 FQNEAQ. The CDR3 runs 13 residues. Unmatched junction bases numbered 5, after V lost 7 bases and J lost 5 bases. In nucleotides, the CDR3 is TGTGCCAGCAACGGGAGGGCCGAAGATACGCAGTATTTT. It encodes CASNGRAEDTQYF. Supplemented by reference TRBV7-8 and TRBJ2-3, the full variable domain reads GAGVSQSPRYKVAKRGQDVALRCDPISGHVSLFWYQQALGQGPEFLTYFQNEAQLDKSGLPSDRFFAERPEGSVSTLKIQRTQQEDSAVYLCASNGRAEDTQYFGPGTRLTVL.

This chain uses TRBV1 with TRBJ2-4; the D segment call TRBD1 is taken from the table without a DNA check. TRBV1 is flagged as a pseudogene. This CDR3 has 16 residues. Written as DNA, the CDR3 is TGCACCAGCAGCCCCCGGACAGACCTCTACAGAAACATTCAGTACTTC. It translates to CTSSPRTDLYRNIQYF.

V is TRBV19 and J is TRBJ1-1, with D perhaps TRBD1 (5 bases). The CDR3 sequence is 14 residues long. From germline, CDR1 is LNHDA and CDR2 SQIVND (reference sequence). Deletions cut 3 bases from V and 11 bases from J, with 19 bases between. The CDR3 reads CASSIRDGLKGAFF. The CDR3 DNA follows: TGTGCCAGTAGTATTCGGGACGGTCTTAAGGGGGCTTTCTTT.

The chain couples TRBV6-1 to TRBJ2-1, with a tentative D call TRBD1 (6 bases). Germline CDR1 reads MNHNS; CDR2 reads SASEGT. V was trimmed by 6 bases and J by 9 bases, leaving 15 bases between them. This CDR3 spans 13 amino acids. CDR3 nucleotide sequence: TGTGCCAGCAGACTCACAGGGAACACTGAGCAGTTCTTC. Its protein product is CASRLTGNTEQFF.

This chain joins TRBV7-2 and TRBJ2-3, with TRBD1 matching 7 bases. The CDR3 runs to 13 residues. Germline loops: CDR1 SGHTA, CDR2 FQGNSA. Trimming removed 5 bases from V and 5 bases from J; junction bases left unmatched: 4. The CDR3 region has the DNA TGTGCCAGCAGCCTCAACAGGGGAGATACGCAGTATTTT. This sequence encodes CASSLNRGDTQYF.

The rearrangement links TRBV4-1 to TRBJ2-3; weak D call: TRBD1 (5 bases). Germline assignment: CDR1 MGHRA and CDR2 YSYEKL. This CDR3 contains 15 residues. V was clipped by 4 bases and J by 0 bases, with 11 bases between them. The CDR3: CASSPMGPSTDTQYF. DNA of the CDR3: TGCGCCAGCAGCCCCATGGGGCCAAGCACAGATACGCAGTATTTT.

The sample holds a few counts of this clone. The V call is TRBV7-8, the J call TRBJ1-4; D possibly corresponds to TRBD1 (5 bases). CDR1 is SGHVS and CDR2 is FQNEAQ in the germline V gene. CDR3 length equals 15 residues. V was pared by 1 base and J by 7 bases, with 13 bases between. The CDR3 here is CASSLVGQGGEKLFF. The CDR3 bases are TGTGCCAGCAGCTTAGTGGGCCAGGGCGGTGAAAAACTGTTTTTT.

This clone was picked up one time. The rearrangement uses TRBV18 and TRBJ1-2; D remains unclear. Germline CDR1 reads KGHSH; CDR2 reads LQKENI. The CDR3 spans 16 residues. The V and J ends lost 1 base and 0 bases respectively, with 12 bases between them. The CDR3: CASSPLSMKSNYGYTF. For the CDR3, the DNA is TGTGCCAGCTCACCACTTTCGATGAAGTCTAACTATGGCTACACCTTC.

The rearrangement links TRBV9 to TRBJ2-3, with D uncertain. The CDR3 contains 14 residues. V lost 0 bases to trimming and J lost 7 bases, with 12 bases between them. The V gene's germline CDR1 is SGDLS and CDR2 YYNGEE. CDR3 amino acids: CASSVAAGTHTQYF. The CDR3 DNA reads as TGTGCCAGCAGCGTAGCGGCAGGAACTCATACGCAGTATTTT.

CDR3 in DNA: TGTGCCAGCAGTCGACGGGTTGCCGCGAATGAGCAGTTCTTC. Translation gives CASSRRVAANEQFF. The chain joins TRBV6-5 to TRBJ2-1, with unresolved D. The V and J ends lost 5 bases and 7 bases respectively, with 15 bases between them. This CDR3 is 14 amino acids long. Per germline, CDR1 MNHEY and CDR2 SVGAGI.

This chain links TRBV7-9 with TRBJ2-7, with D perhaps matching TRBD1 or TRBD2 (5 bases each). The CDR3 runs to 13 residues. Trimming left V 3 bases short and J 2 bases short, with 8 bases between. Germline V CDR1 and CDR2: SEHNR, FQNEAQ (reference sequence). CDR3 residues: CASSLGRPYEQYF. DNA of the CDR3: TGTGCCAGCAGCTTGGGACGGCCCTACGAGCAGTACTTC.

This chain's CDR3 is CSVLAGGQADTQYF. DNA for the CDR3: TGCAGCGTTTTAGCGGGGGGGCAGGCAGATACGCAGTATTTT. The chain recombines TRBV29-1 with TRBJ2-3; 11 nucleotides line up with TRBD2. This CDR3 contains 14 residues. CDR1 and CDR2 from the germline V gene are SQVTM and ANQGSEA. J was trimmed by 4 bases and V by 5 bases; bases with no gene match: 5.

In DNA, the CDR3 is TGTGCCAGCAGTAATTCCTACGAGCAGTACTTC. Its protein product is CASSNSYEQYF. The V call is TRBV28, the J call TRBJ2-7; D not certain. The CDR3 contains 11 residues. Germline V lookup: CDR1 MDHEN, CDR2 SYDVKM. Between the trimmed V and J ends, which lost 5 bases and 1 base, there was a span of 3 bases.

The chain is built from TRBV4-2 and TRBJ2-7, with TRBD1 as a possible D gene (6 bases). V was pared by 1 base and J by 2 bases, with 12 bases between. Germline V gene lookup returns CDR1 LGHNA and CDR2 YNFKEQ. This CDR3 is 15 amino acids long. CDR3 amino acids: CASSQGSKGAYEQYF. CDR3 in DNA: TGTGCCAGCAGCCAAGGGTCTAAGGGGGCCTACGAGCAGTACTTC.

The chain uses TRBV4-2 and TRBJ2-6, with 8 bases that match TRBD1. Germline CDR1 is LGHNA and CDR2 is YNFKEQ. V lost 5 bases and J lost 4; bases outside the gene matches: 4. This CDR3 is 15 amino acids long. The CDR3 sequence is CASSGDRNGANVLTF. The DNA for the CDR3 is TGTGCCAGCAGCGGGGACAGGAACGGGGCCAACGTCCTGACTTTC.

This chain joins TRBV7-8 and TRBJ1-1; no definite D call. This CDR3 has 14 amino acids. V was shortened by 6 bases and J by 2 bases, with 13 bases between the two germline ends. From germline, CDR1 is SGHVS and CDR2 FQNEAQ. CDR3 sequence (DNA): TGTGCCAGCAGTCCGGGAGGAGTAAACACTGAAGCTTTCTTT. Translating gives CASSPGGVNTEAFF.